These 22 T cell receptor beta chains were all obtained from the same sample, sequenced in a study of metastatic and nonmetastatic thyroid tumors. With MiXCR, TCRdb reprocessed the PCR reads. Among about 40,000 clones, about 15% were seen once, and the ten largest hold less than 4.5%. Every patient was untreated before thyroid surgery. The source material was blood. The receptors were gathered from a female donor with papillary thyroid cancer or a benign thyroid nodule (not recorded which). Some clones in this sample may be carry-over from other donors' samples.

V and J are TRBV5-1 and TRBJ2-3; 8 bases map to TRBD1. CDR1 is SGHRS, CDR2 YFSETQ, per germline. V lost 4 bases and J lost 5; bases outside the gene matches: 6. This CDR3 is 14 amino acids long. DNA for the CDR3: TGCGCCAGCAGCAAGACAGGGGCAGGAGATACGCAGTATTTT. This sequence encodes CASSKTGAGDTQYF.

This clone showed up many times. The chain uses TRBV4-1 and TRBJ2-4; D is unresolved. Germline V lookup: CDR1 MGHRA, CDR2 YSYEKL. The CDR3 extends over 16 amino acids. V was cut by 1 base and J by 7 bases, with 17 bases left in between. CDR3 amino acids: CASSQGKADPRNIQYF. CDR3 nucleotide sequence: TGCGCCAGCAGCCAAGGGAAGGCCGATCCCCGGAACATTCAGTACTTC.

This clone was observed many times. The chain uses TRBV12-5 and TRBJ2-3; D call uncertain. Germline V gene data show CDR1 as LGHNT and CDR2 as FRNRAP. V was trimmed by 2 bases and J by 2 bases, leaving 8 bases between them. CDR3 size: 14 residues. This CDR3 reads CASGLWGITDTQYF. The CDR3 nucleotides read TGTGCTAGTGGTTTGTGGGGAATCACAGATACGCAGTATTTT.

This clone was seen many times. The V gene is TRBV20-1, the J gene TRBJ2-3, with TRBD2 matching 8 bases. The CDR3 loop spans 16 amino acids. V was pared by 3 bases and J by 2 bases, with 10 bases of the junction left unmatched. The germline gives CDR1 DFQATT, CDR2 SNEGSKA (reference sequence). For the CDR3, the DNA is TGCAGTGCTAGTGCGGCGGGGGGCCTCCACACAGATACGCAGTATTTT. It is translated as CSASAAGGLHTDTQYF.

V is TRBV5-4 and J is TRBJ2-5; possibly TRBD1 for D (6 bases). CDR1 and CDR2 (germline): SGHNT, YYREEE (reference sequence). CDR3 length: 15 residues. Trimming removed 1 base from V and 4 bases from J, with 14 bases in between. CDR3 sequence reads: CASSLSAGAGETQYF. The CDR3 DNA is TGTGCCAGCAGCTTGTCCGCAGGGGCAGGAGAGACCCAGTACTTC.

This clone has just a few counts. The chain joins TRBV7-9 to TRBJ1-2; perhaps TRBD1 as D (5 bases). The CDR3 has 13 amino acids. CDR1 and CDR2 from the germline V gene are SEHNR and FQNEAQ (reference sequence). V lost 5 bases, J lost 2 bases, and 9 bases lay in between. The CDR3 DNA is TGTGCCAGCAGCCTGGGACTCAACTATGGCTACACCTTC. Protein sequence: CASSLGLNYGYTF.

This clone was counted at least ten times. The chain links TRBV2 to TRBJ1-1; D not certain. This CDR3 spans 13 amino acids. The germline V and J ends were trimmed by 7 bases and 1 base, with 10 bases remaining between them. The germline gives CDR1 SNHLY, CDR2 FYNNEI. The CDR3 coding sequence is TGTGCCAGCACTAGAACAGCGAACACTGAAGCTTTCTTT. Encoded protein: CASTRTANTEAFF.

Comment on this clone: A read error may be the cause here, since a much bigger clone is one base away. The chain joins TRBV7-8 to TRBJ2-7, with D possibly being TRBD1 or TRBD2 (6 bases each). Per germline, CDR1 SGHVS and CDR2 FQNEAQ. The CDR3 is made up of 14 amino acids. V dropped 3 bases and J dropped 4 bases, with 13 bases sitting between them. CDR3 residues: CASSFWGAMYEQYF. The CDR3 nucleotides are TGTGCCAGCAGCTTCTGGGGGGCCATGTACGAGCAGTACTTC.

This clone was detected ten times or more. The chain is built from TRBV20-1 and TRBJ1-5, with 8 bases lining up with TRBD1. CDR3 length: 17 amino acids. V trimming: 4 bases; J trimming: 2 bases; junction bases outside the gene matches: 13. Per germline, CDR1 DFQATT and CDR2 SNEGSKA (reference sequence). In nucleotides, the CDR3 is TGCAGTGCTATCCCGGACAGGGTCGATGTGGGCAATCAGCCCCAGCATTTT. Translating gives CSAIPDRVDVGNQPQHF.

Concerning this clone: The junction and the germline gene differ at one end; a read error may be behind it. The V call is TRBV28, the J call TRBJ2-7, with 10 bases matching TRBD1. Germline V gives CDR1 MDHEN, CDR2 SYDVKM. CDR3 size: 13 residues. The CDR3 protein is CASRPGQGCEHYF. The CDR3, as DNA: TGTGCCAGCAGACCGGGACAGGGGTGCGAGCATTACTTC.

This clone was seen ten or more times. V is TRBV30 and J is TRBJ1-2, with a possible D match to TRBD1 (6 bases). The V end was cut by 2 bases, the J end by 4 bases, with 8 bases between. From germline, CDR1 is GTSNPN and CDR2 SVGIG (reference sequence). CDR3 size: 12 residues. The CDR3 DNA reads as TGTGCCTGGAGTACGGACAGCTATGGCTACACCTTC. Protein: CAWSTDSYGYTF.

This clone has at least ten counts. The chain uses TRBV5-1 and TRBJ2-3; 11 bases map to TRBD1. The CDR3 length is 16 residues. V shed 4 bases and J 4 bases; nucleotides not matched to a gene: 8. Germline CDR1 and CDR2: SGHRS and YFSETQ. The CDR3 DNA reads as TGCGCCAGCAGCGGAACGGACAGGGGGCCGGCAGATACGCAGTATTTT. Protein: CASSGTDRGPADTQYF.

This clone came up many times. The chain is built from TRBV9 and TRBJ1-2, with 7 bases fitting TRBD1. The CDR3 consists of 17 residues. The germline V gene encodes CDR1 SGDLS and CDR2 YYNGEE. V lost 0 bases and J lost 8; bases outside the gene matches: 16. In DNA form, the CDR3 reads TGTGCCAGCAGCGTAGATGGGGCTAGAGGGGGCCGGATGGGCTACACCTTC. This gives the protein CASSVDGARGGRMGYTF.

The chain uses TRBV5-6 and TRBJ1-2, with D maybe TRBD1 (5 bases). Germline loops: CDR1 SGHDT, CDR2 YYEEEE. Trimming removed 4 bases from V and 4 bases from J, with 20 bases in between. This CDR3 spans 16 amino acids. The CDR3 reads CASSQPGPFLGYGYTF. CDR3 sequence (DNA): TGTGCCAGCAGCCAGCCGGGACCGTTCTTGGGCTATGGCTACACCTTC.

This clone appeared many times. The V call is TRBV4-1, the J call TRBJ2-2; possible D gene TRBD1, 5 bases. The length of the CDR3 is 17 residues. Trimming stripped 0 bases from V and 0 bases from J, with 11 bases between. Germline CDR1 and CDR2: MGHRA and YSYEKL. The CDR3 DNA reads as TGCGCCAGCAGCCAAGATGGGGCGCCCTCGAACACCGGGGAGCTGTTTTTT. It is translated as CASSQDGAPSNTGELFF.

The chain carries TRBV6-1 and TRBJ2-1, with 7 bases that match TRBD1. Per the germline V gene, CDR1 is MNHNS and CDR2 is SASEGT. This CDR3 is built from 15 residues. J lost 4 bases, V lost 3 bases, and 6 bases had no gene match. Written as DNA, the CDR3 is TGTGCCAGCAGTGACAGGACAGGACCTTACAATGAGCAGTTCTTC. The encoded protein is CASSDRTGPYNEQFF.

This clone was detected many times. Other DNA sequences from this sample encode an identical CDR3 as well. CDR3 nucleotides: TGTGCCAGCAGTCCCGGACAGGGAAGGGATACGCAGTATTTT. This gives the protein CASSPGQGRDTQYF. This chain joins TRBV28 and TRBJ2-3, with TRBD1 matching 8 bases. Trimming removed 5 bases from V and 6 bases from J; junction bases left unmatched: 7. Germline V gene data show CDR1 as MDHEN and CDR2 as SYDVKM. This CDR3 is 14 amino acids long.

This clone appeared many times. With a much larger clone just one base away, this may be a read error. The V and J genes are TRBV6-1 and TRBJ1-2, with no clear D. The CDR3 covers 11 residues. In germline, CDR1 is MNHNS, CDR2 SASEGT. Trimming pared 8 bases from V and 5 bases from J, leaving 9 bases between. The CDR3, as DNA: TGTGCCAGCGTGGGAAGTTATGGCTACACCTTC. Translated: CASVGSYGYTF.

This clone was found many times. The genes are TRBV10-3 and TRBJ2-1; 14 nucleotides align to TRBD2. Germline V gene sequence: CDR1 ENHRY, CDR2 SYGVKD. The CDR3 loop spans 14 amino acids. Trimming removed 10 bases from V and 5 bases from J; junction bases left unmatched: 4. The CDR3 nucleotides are TGTGCCACCGGGACTAGCGGGGGTAACAATGAGCAGTTCTTC. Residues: CATGTSGGNNEQFF.

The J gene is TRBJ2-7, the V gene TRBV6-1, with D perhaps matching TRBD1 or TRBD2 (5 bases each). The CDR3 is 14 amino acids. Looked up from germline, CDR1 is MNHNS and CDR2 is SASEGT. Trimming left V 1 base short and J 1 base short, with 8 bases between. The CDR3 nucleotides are TGTGCCAGCAGTGAAGTGGGACCATCCTACGAGCAGTACTTC. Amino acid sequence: CASSEVGPSYEQYF.

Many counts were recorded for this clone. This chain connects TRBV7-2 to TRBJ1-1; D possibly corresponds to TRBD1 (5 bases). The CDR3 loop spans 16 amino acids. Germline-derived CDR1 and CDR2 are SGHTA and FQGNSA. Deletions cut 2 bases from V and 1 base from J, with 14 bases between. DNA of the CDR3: TGTGCCAGCAGCTTAACGGTTGGGGGGAGGAACACTGAAGCTTTCTTT. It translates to CASSLTVGGRNTEAFF.

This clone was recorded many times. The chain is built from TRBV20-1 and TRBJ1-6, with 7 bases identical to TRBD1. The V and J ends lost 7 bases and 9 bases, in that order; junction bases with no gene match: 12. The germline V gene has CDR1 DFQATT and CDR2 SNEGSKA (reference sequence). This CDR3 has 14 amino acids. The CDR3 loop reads CSDRQGYVASPLHF. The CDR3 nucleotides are TGCAGTGATCGACAGGGCTACGTAGCTTCACCCCTCCACTTT.